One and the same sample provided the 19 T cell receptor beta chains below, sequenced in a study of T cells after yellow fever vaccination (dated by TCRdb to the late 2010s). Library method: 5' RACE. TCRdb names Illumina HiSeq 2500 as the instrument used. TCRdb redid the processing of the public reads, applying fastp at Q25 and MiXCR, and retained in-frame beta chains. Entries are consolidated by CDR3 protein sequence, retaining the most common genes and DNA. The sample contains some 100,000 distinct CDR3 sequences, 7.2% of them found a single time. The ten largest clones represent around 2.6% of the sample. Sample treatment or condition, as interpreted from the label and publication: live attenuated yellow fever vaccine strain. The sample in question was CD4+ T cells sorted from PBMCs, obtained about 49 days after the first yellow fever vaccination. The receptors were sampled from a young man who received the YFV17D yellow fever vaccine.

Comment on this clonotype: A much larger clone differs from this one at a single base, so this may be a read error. The CDR3 here is CSVSGPVGNQPQHF. The CDR3, as DNA: TGCAGCGTTTCGGGTCCGGTGGGAAATCAGCCCCAGCATTTT. The genes are TRBV29-1 and TRBJ1-5; D is uncertain. V lost 5 bases, J lost 4 bases, and 15 bases lay in between. CDR1 and CDR2 from the germline V gene are SQVTM and ANQGSEA. This CDR3 is 14 amino acids long.

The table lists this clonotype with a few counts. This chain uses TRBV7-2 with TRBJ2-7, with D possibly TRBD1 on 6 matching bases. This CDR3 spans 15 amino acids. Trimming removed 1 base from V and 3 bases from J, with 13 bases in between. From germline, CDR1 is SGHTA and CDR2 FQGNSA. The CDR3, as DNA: TGTGCCAGCAGCTTAGTTCCGGGACACTACTACGAGCAGTACGTC. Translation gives CASSLVPGHYYEQYV.

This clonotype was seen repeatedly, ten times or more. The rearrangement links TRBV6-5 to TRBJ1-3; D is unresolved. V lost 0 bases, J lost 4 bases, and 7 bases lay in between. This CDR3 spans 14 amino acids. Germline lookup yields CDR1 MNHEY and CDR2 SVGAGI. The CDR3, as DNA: TGTGCCAGCAGTTACTCGTGGCAGGGAAACACCATATATTTT. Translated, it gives CASSYSWQGNTIYF.

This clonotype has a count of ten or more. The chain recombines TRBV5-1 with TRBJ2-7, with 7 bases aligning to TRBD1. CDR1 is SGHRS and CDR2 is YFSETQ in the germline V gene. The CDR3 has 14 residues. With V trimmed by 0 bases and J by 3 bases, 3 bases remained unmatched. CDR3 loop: CASSLDAGGYEQYF. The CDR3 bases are TGCGCCAGCAGCTTGGACGCAGGGGGCTACGAGCAGTACTTC.

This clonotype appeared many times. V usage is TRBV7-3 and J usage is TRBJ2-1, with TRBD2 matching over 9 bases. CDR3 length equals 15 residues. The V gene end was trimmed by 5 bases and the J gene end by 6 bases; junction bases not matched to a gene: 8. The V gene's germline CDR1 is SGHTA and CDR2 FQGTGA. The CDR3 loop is CASSSSGGPGNEQFF. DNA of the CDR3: TGTGCCAGCAGCAGTAGCGGGGGTCCCGGCAATGAGCAGTTCTTC. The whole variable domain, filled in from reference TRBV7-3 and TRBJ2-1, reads GAGVSQTPSNKVTEKGKYVELRCDPISGHTALYWYRQSLGQGPEFLIYFQGTGAADDSGLPNDRFFAVRPEGSVSTLKIQRTERGDSAVYLCASSSSGGPGNEQFFGPGTRLTVL.

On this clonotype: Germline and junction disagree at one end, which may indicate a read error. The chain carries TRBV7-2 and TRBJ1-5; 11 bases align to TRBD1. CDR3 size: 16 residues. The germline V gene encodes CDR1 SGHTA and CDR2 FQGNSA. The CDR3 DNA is TGTGCCAGCGGCTTGGTGGGGGGACAGGGGGGTCAGCCCCAGCATTTT. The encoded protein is CASGLVGGQGGQPQHF.

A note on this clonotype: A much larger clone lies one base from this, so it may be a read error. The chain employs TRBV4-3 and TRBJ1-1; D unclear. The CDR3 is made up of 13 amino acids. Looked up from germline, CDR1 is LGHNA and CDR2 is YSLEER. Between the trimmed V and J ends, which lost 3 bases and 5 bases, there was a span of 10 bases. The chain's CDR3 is CASSHEHGTEAFF. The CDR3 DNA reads TGCGCCAGCAGCCATGAACATGGGACTGAAGCTTTCTTT.

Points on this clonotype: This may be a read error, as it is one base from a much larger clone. As DNA, the CDR3 is TGTGCCATCAGTCGGGACAGGGCTGAAGAACTGTTTTTT. Translation: CAISRDRAEELFF. The chain recombines TRBV10-3 with TRBJ1-4, with 9 bases aligning to TRBD1. Germline CDR1 and CDR2: ENHRY and SYGVKD. This CDR3 spans 13 amino acids.

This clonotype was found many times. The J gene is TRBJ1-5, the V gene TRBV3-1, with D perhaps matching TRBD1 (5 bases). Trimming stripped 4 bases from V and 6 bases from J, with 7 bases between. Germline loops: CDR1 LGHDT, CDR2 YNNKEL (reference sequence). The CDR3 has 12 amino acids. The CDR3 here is CASSLQGQPQHF. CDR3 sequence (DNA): TGTGCCAGCAGCCTTCAGGGTCAGCCCCAGCATTTT.

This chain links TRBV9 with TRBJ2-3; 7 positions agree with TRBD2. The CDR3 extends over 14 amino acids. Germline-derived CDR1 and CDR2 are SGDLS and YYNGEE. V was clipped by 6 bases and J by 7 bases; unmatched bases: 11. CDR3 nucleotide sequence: TGTGCCAGCACCCCTGGACTAGTCCCAAATACGCAGTATTTT. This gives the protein CASTPGLVPNTQYF. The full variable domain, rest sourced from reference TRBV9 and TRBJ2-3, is DSGVTQTPKHLITATGQRVTLRCSPRSGDLSVYWYQQSLDQGLQFLIQYYNGEERAKGNILERFSAQQFPDLHSELNLSSLELGDSALYFCASTPGLVPNTQYFGPGTRLTVL.

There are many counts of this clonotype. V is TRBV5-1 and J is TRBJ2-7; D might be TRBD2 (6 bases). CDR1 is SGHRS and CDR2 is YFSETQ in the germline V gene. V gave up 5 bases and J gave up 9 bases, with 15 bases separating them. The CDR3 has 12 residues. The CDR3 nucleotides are TGCGCCAGCAGACGGGGGAGCCTATGGCAGTACTTC. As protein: CASRRGSLWQYF.

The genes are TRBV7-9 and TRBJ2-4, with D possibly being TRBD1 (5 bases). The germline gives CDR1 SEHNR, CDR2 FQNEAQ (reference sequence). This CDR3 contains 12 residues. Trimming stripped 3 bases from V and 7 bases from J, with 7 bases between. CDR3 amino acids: CASSLAGNIQYF. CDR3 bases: TGTGCCAGCAGCTTGGCAGGGAACATTCAGTACTTC.

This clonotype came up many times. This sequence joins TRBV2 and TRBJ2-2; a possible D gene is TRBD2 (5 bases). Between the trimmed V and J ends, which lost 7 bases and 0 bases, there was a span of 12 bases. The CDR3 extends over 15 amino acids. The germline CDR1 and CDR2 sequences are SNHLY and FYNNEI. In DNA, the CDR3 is TGTGCCAGCACTGAGGAGGCTGCGAACACCGGGGAGCTGTTTTTT. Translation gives CASTEEAANTGELFF.

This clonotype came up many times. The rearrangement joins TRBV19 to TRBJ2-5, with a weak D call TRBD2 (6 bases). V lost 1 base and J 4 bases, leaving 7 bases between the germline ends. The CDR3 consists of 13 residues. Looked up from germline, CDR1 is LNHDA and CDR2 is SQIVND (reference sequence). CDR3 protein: CASSIGGAETQYF. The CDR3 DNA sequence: TGTGCCAGTAGTATAGGCGGGGCAGAGACCCAGTACTTC.

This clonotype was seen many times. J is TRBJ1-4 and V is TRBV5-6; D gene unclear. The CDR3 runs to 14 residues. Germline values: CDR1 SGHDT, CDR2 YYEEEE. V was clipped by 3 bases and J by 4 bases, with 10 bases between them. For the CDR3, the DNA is TGTGCCAGCAGCTCGGACTCTTTTAATGAAAAACTGTTTTTT. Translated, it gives CASSSDSFNEKLFF.

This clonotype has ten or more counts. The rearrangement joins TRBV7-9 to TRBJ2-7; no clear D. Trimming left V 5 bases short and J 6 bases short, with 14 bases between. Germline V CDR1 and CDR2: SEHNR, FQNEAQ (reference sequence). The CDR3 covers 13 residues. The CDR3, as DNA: TGTGCCAGCAGCCCCCTGGCAGCGTCCGAGCAGTACTTC. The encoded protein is CASSPLAASEQYF.

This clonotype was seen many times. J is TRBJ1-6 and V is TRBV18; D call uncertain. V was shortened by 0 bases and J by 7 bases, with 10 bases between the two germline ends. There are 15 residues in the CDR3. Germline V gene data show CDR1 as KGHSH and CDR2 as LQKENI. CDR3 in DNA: TGTGCCAGCTCACCACCGTCCGGAGGAAATTCACCCCTCCACTTT. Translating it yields CASSPPSGGNSPLHF.

The DNA of the CDR3 is TGTGCCAGCAGCTTAGTGGGGACAGGGACCATTAATTCACCCCTCCACTTT. Translating gives CASSLVGTGTINSPLHF. The chain employs TRBV7-2 and TRBJ1-6, with TRBD1 matching 9 bases. The germline CDR1 and CDR2 sequences are SGHTA and FQGNSA. The CDR3 sequence is 17 residues long. J was trimmed by 6 bases and V by 1 base; bases with no gene match: 7.

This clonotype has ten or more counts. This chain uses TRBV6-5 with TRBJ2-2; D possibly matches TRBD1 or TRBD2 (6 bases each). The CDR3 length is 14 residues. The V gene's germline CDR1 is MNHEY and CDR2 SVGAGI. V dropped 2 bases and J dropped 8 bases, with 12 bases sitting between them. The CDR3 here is CASSYRGDRGELFF. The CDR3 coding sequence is TGTGCCAGCAGTTACAGGGGGGATCGGGGGGAGCTGTTTTTT.